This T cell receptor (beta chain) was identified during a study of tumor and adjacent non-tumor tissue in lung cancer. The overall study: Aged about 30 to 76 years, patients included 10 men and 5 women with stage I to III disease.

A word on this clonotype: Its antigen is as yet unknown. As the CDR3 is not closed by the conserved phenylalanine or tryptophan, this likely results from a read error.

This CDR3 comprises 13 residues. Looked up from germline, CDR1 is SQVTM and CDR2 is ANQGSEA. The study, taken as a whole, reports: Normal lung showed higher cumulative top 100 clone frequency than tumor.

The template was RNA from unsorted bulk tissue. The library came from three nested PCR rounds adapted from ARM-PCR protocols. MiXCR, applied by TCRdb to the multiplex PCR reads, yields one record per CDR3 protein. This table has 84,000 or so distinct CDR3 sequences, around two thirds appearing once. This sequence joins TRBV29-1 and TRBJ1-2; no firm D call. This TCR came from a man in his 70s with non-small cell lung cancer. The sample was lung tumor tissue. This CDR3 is CGVDGQTNYGYTS. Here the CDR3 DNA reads TGCGGCGTTGATGGTCAGACTAACTATGGCTACACCTCC.